The 32 T cell receptor beta chains reported below all come from one sample, sequenced in a study of blood T cell repertoires in COVID-19. Generated by immunoSEQ multiplex PCR, the TCRdb table keeps only in-frame clones and is missing some. The sample includes some 300,000 clones, about 90% of them seen just once. Sequencing input: peripheral blood. The receptors shown here come from a woman between 50 and 59 years old with COVID-19, enrolled during active disease.

The gene calls are TRBV6-5 and TRBJ2-5; D is possibly TRBD2 (5 bases). The CDR3 is made up of 11 amino acids. In germline, CDR1 is MNHEY, CDR2 SVGAGI. V was cut by 8 bases and J by 5 bases, with 9 bases left in between. CDR3 DNA sequence: TGTGCCAGCGTGACGGGGGAGACCCAGTACTTC. Encoded protein: CASVTGETQYF.

This chain joins TRBV7-9 and TRBJ2-6; 12 nucleotides match TRBD1. Germline V gene lookup returns CDR1 SEHNR and CDR2 FQNEAQ (reference sequence). After removal of 7 bases from V and 2 bases from J, the junction contained 6 bases not matched to a gene. There are 17 residues in the CDR3. As DNA, the CDR3 is TGTGCCAGCACCTGGGGGACAGGGGGCACTGGGGCCAACGTCCTGACTTTC. It encodes CASTWGTGGTGANVLTF.

This clone was seen just once. Its ends do not fully match the called genes, so a read error is possible. The genes are TRBV6-5 and TRBJ1-1; D gene uncertain. The CDR3 sequence is 12 residues long. Germline CDR1 reads MNHEY; CDR2 reads SVGAGI. The CDR3 DNA reads as TGTGCCAGCAGGGAGGGTCTGACTGCAGCTTTCTTT. Protein product: CASREGLTAAFF.

The chain carries TRBV7-2 and TRBJ2-1; 7 positions match TRBD2. The V gene end was trimmed by 5 bases and the J gene end by 6 bases; junction bases not matched to a gene: 10. Looked up from germline, CDR1 is SGHTA and CDR2 is FQGNSA. There are 15 residues in the CDR3. CDR3 region: CASSTRGGVGNEQFF. In DNA form, the CDR3 reads TGTGCCAGCAGCACCCGTGGGGGGGTAGGCAATGAGCAGTTCTTC. Full variable domain (remainder filled in from reference TRBV7-2 and TRBJ2-1): GAGVSQSPSNKVTEKGKDVELRCDPISGHTALYWYRQSLGQGLEFLIYFQGNSAPDKSGLPSDRFSAERTGGSVSTLTIQRTQQEDSAVYLCASSTRGGVGNEQFFGPGTRLTVL.

The V gene is TRBV14, the J gene TRBJ1-2, with a possible D match to TRBD1 (5 bases). Trimming took 4 bases from V and 4 from J, leaving 10 bases between them. The CDR3 length is 13 residues. Germline V CDR1 and CDR2: SGHDN, FVKESK. This CDR3 reads CASSLQGFYGYTF. The CDR3 bases are TGTGCCAGCAGCCTCCAGGGTTTCTATGGCTACACCTTC.

The chain employs TRBV7-2 and TRBJ2-5; a weak D match, TRBD1 (6 bases). The CDR3 is 14 residues long. Per the germline V gene, CDR1 is SGHTA and CDR2 is FQGNSA. Trimming left V 4 bases short and J 3 bases short, with 12 bases between. CDR3 loop: CASSSRRQEETQYF. Here the CDR3 DNA reads TGTGCCAGCAGCTCCCGAAGACAGGAAGAGACCCAGTACTTC.

J is TRBJ2-5 and V is TRBV6-6; possibly TRBD2 for D (6 bases). CDR1 MNHNY and CDR2 SVGAGI come from the germline V gene (reference sequence). This CDR3 is built from 16 residues. The ends were cut back, 4 bases at V and 1 base at J, with 16 bases in the middle. As DNA, the CDR3 is TGTGCCAGCAGTTCGCGCGGGATGGGGGTCCAAGAGACCCAGTACTTC. Encoded protein: CASSSRGMGVQETQYF.

V and J are TRBV18 and TRBJ1-5, with 10 bases aligning to TRBD1. Germline CDR1 KGHSH, CDR2 LQKENI. The CDR3 contains 16 residues. V lost 3 bases and J lost 6; bases outside the gene matches: 8. The DNA for the CDR3 is TGTGCCAGCTCACCCCGCGACAGGGGGCAGGGTCAGCCCCAGCATTTT. This gives the protein CASSPRDRGQGQPQHF.

This clone was observed a handful of times. J is TRBJ2-5 and V is TRBV11-3; TRBD2 matches 11 bases. J lost 0 bases, V lost 5 bases, and 11 bases had no gene match. Germline-derived CDR1 and CDR2 are SGHNT and YENEEA. CDR3 length equals 18 residues. The CDR3 region is CASSRGTSGKAYQETQYF. As DNA, the CDR3 is TGTGCCAGCAGCCGTGGGACTAGCGGAAAAGCGTACCAAGAGACCCAGTACTTC.

V gene TRBV5-1 combines with J gene TRBJ2-7; 7 bases are shared with TRBD1. The CDR3 contains 15 residues. The trim removed 3 bases at V and 7 bases at J, leaving 13 bases unmatched. Germline CDR1 and CDR2: SGHRS and YFSETQ. CDR3 bases: TGCGCCAGCAGCTGGCATCGACAGGGCGGCAATGAGCAGTACTTC. Encoded protein: CASSWHRQGGNEQYF.

The chain links TRBV5-1 to TRBJ1-6; D perhaps matches TRBD1 (5 bases). CDR3 size: 13 residues. V dropped 7 bases and J dropped 5 bases, with 10 bases sitting between them. CDR1 is SGHRS and CDR2 is YFSETQ in the germline V gene. This CDR3 reads CASRRVDNSPLHF. Written as DNA, the CDR3 is TGCGCCAGCCGCAGGGTGGATAATTCACCCCTCCACTTT. Based on the CDR3 plus reference TRBV5-1 and TRBJ1-6, the full variable domain is KAGVTQTPRYLIKTRGQQVTLSCSPISGHRSVSWYQQTPGQGLQFLFEYFSETQRNKGNFPGRFSGRQFSNSRSEMNVSTLELGDSALYLCASRRVDNSPLHFGNGTRLTVT.

This clone has just a few counts. The rearrangement links TRBV4-1 to TRBJ1-3; the D is unclear. In germline, CDR1 is MGHRA, CDR2 YSYEKL. The CDR3 is 16 residues long. The V end lost 3 bases, the J end lost 0 bases, and 12 bases lay between the germline ends. The DNA of the CDR3 is TGCGCCAGCAGCCAGGCGATCCCAGGCTCTGGAAACACCATATATTTT. Protein product: CASSQAIPGSGNTIYF.

The chain combines TRBV4-2 with TRBJ2-6; a possible D gene is TRBD1 (6 bases). V lost 1 base, J lost 0 bases, and 13 bases lay in between. The CDR3 runs 18 residues. CDR1 and CDR2 (germline): LGHNA, YNFKEQ. CDR3 sequence reads: CASSQAAGAISGANVLTF. In DNA form, the CDR3 reads TGTGCCAGCAGCCAAGCGGCAGGGGCTATCTCTGGGGCCAACGTCCTGACTTTC.

The J gene is TRBJ2-1, the V gene TRBV19, with 9 bases that match TRBD1. Germline V gene lookup returns CDR1 LNHDA and CDR2 SQIVND (reference sequence). CDR3 length: 15 amino acids. V dropped 3 bases and J dropped 1; count of bases not matched to a gene: 1. CDR3 sequence reads: CASSMGTGSYNEQFF. As DNA, the CDR3 is TGTGCCAGTAGTATGGGGACAGGGTCCTACAATGAGCAGTTCTTC.

This chain connects TRBV20-1 to TRBJ2-2, with D maybe TRBD2 (5 bases). V lost 3 bases, J lost 4 bases, and 9 bases lay in between. The CDR3 runs 13 residues. CDR1 and CDR2 (germline): DFQATT, SNEGSKA (reference sequence). The CDR3 DNA is TGCAGTGCTAGTCGGGGTAGCACCGGGGAGCTGTTTTTT. As protein: CSASRGSTGELFF.

The chain joins TRBV19 to TRBJ1-5; possible D gene TRBD1, 5 bases. The CDR3 covers 15 residues. V lost 7 bases, J lost 9 bases, and 22 bases lay in between. In germline, CDR1 is LNHDA, CDR2 SQIVND (reference sequence). The CDR3 spells CASTPWGGIEGPQHF. The CDR3 bases are TGTGCCAGTACCCCCTGGGGCGGGATAGAGGGGCCCCAGCATTTT.

The chain uses TRBV19 and TRBJ1-3; D might be TRBD1 (5 bases). Germline V lookup: CDR1 LNHDA, CDR2 SQIVND (reference sequence). The germline V and J ends were trimmed by 6 bases and 2 bases, with 17 bases remaining between them. The CDR3 has 16 residues. The CDR3: CASSYQGTGPGNTIYF. The CDR3 nucleotides are TGTGCCAGTAGCTACCAGGGTACCGGACCTGGAAACACCATATATTTT.

This rearrangement joins TRBV11-1 to TRBJ1-1; D may be TRBD1 (5 bases). Germline lookup yields CDR1 SGHAT and CDR2 FQDESV (reference sequence). V lost 1 base and J lost 0, with 9 bases in between. The CDR3 has 15 residues. CDR3 region: CASSLGQNMNTEAFF. The CDR3 coding sequence is TGTGCCAGCAGCTTAGGACAGAACATGAACACTGAAGCTTTCTTT.

The V call is TRBV5-1, the J call TRBJ2-2; 11 bases map to TRBD2. The CDR3 spans 17 residues. Germline CDR1 SGHRS, CDR2 YFSETQ. V lost 1 base to trimming and J lost 3 bases; unmatched junction nucleotides: 5. The CDR3, as DNA: TGCGCCAGCAGCTTGACACTAGCGGGAGCGGACACCGGGGAGCTGTTTTTT. Its translation: CASSLTLAGADTGELFF.

The rearrangement joins TRBV29-1 to TRBJ2-4; 7 bases fit TRBD1. The V segment lost 5 bases and the J segment 6 bases; nucleotides outside the gene matches: 10. Germline-derived CDR1 and CDR2 are SQVTM and ANQGSEA. The CDR3 length is 14 residues. For the CDR3, the DNA is TGCAGCGTTTATACAGGGGCCACCTCAAACATTCAGTACTTC. Translating it yields CSVYTGATSNIQYF.

V gene TRBV19 combines with J gene TRBJ2-7; 9 bases are shared with TRBD2. V was clipped by 0 bases and J by 4 bases; unmatched bases: 4. The CDR3 has 15 residues. Germline V gene data show CDR1 as LNHDA and CDR2 as SQIVND (reference sequence). CDR3 sequence reads: CASSIDAGGPYEQYF. The DNA of the CDR3 is TGTGCCAGTAGTATAGATGCGGGAGGGCCTTACGAGCAGTACTTC.

The V call is TRBV28, the J call TRBJ2-1, with 8 bases that match TRBD2. V shed 6 bases and J 7 bases; nucleotides not matched to a gene: 5. The CDR3 is made up of 13 amino acids. In germline, CDR1 is MDHEN, CDR2 SYDVKM. The DNA for the CDR3 is TGTGCCAGCAGGGGCGGGAGGATGAATGAGCAGTTCTTC. It translates to CASRGGRMNEQFF.

This chain uses TRBV5-1 with TRBJ1-5; 7 bases fit TRBD1. Germline V gene sequence: CDR1 SGHRS, CDR2 YFSETQ. Losses at the gene ends were 0 bases for V and 0 bases for J; bases not matched to a gene: 3. The CDR3 is made up of 16 amino acids. The CDR3 bases are TGCGCCAGCAGCTTGGGACAGGGAGATAGCAATCAGCCCCAGCATTTT. This gives the protein CASSLGQGDSNQPQHF.

This clone appeared a few times. The chain links TRBV3-1 (or the pseudogene TRBV3-2) to TRBJ2-3, with 8 bases matching TRBD2. This CDR3 region has 17 residues. J lost 0 bases, V lost 2 bases, and 7 bases had no gene match. The V gene's germline CDR1 is LGHDT and CDR2 YNNKEL (reference sequence). DNA of the CDR3: TGTGCCAGCAGCCAACGCCGACTAGCGTCTAGCACAGATACGCAGTATTTT. Its protein product is CASSQRRLASSTDTQYF.

The CDR3 here is CASSERLAGDSEQFF. CDR3 DNA: TGTGCCAGCAGTGAGCGGCTAGCGGGAGACTCTGAGCAGTTCTTC. The chain is built from TRBV2 and TRBJ2-1; TRBD2 matches at 10 bases. CDR3 length equals 15 residues. The J segment lost 9 bases and the V segment lost 3 bases, leaving 8 bases of the junction unmatched. CDR1 and CDR2 (germline): SNHLY, FYNNEI.

The sample holds a few counts of this clone. The V call is TRBV5-6, the J call TRBJ2-1, with D tentatively TRBD1 (6 bases). V lost 4 bases and J lost 5, with 13 bases in between. The CDR3 runs to 14 residues. CDR1 SGHDT and CDR2 YYEEEE come from the germline V gene. CDR3 bases: TGTGCCAGCAGCCCGTGGGGGCGGGACAATGAGCAGTTCTTC. It encodes CASSPWGRDNEQFF.

CDR3 region: CAWARDRGSANEKLFF. The CDR3 region has the DNA TGTGCCTGGGCCCGGGACAGGGGGTCGGCTAATGAAAAACTGTTTTTT. J is TRBJ1-4 and V is TRBV30, with 11 bases lining up with TRBD1. From germline, CDR1 is GTSNPN and CDR2 SVGIG (reference sequence). V gave up 5 bases and J gave up 3 bases; unmatched junction bases: 8. The CDR3 is made up of 16 amino acids.

This chain connects TRBV27 to TRBJ1-2; no firm D call. Between the trimmed V and J ends, which lost 3 bases and 0 bases, there was a span of 8 bases. Germline V gene sequence: CDR1 MNHEY, CDR2 SMNVEV (reference sequence). The CDR3 is made up of 14 amino acids. CDR3 residues: CASSFSSANYGYTF. CDR3 nucleotide sequence: TGTGCCAGCAGTTTCTCCTCTGCTAACTATGGCTACACCTTC.

The chain combines TRBV21-1 with TRBJ1-1. TRBV21-1 is a recognized pseudogene. The CDR3 contains 14 residues. The CDR3 here is CASSNQRENTEAFF. CDR3 nucleotide sequence: TGTGCCAGCAGCAATCAACGGGAGAACACTGAAGCTTTCTTT.

The chain couples TRBV5-6 to TRBJ2-2, with 9 bases that match TRBD1. This CDR3 comprises 16 residues. Germline CDR1 SGHDT, CDR2 YYEEEE. V was pared by 4 bases and J by 3 bases, with 7 bases of the junction left unmatched. The DNA of the CDR3 is TGTGCCAGCAGCGGCGACAGGGGGTGGGACACCGGGGAGCTGTTTTTT. It translates to CASSGDRGWDTGELFF.

This chain links TRBV5-6 with TRBJ2-1, with D possibly TRBD2 on 6 matching bases. V gave up 4 bases and J gave up 6 bases, with 14 bases separating them. This CDR3 contains 14 residues. Looked up from germline, CDR1 is SGHDT and CDR2 is YYEEEE. The CDR3 DNA reads TGTGCCAGCAGCCGCTGGGAGGCCCCCAATGAGCAGTTCTTC. Translation: CASSRWEAPNEQFF. The full variable domain, rest sourced from reference TRBV5-6 and TRBJ2-1, is DAGVTQSPTHLIKTRGQQVTLRCSPKSGHDTVSWYQQALGQGPQFIFQYYEEEERQRGNFPDRFSGHQFPNYSSELNVNALLLGDSALYLCASSRWEAPNEQFFGPGTRLTVL.

The chain employs TRBV29-1 and TRBJ1-2, with TRBD1 matching 8 bases. Trimming at V came to 3 bases and at J to 5 bases, leaving 5 bases not matched to a gene. The CDR3 length is 13 residues. Germline CDR1 is SQVTM and CDR2 is ANQGSEA. The chain's CDR3 is CSVEGQVGYGYTF. In DNA, the CDR3 is TGCAGCGTTGAGGGACAGGTGGGGTATGGCTACACCTTC.